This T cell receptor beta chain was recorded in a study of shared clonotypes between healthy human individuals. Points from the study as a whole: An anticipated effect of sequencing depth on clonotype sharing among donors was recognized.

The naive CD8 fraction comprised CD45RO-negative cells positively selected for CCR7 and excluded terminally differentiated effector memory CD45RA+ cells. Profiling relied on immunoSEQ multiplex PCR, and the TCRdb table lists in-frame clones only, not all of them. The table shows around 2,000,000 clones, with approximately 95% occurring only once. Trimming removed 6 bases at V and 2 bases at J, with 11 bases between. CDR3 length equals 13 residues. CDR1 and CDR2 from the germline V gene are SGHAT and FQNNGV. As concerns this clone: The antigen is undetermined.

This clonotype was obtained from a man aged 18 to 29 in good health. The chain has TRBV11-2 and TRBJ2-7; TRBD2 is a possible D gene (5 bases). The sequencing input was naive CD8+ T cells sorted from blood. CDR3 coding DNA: TGTGCCAGCAGTCACGGGGAAGCCTACGAGCAGTACTTC. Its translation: CASSHGEAYEQYF.